Shown below are 22 T cell receptor beta chains from a single sample sequenced in a study of blood T cell repertoires in COVID-19. Profiling relied on immunoSEQ multiplex PCR, and the TCRdb table lists in-frame clones only, not all of them. The table records some 150,000 clones, 83% of them present only once. Input material: PBMCs or T cells enriched from blood (not recorded which). Every receptor here comes from a woman in her 50s who had recovered from COVID-19.

This clone was observed a handful of times. The chain joins TRBV30 to TRBJ1-1; D may be TRBD1 (6 bases). Trimming shortened V by 2 bases and J by 1 base, and 14 bases separated the two germline ends. The CDR3 has 15 amino acids. Germline CDR1 is GTSNPN and CDR2 is SVGIG (reference sequence). The DNA of the CDR3 is TGTGCCTGGAGTAGGAGGGGGGGGTCGAACACTGAAGCTTTCTTT. It is translated as CAWSRRGGSNTEAFF.

V is TRBV24-1 and J is TRBJ1-5, with D uncertain. V was cut by 4 bases and J by 4 bases, with 10 bases left in between. Looked up from germline, CDR1 is KGHDR and CDR2 is SFDVKD. The length of the CDR3 is 14 residues. The CDR3 region has the DNA TGTGCCACCAGTGAGGGCCAGAAAAATCAGCCCCAGCATTTT. It codes for CATSEGQKNQPQHF.

The genes are TRBV3-1 (or the pseudogene TRBV3-2) and TRBJ1-2; tentative D call: TRBD1 (5 bases). From germline, CDR1 is LGHDT and CDR2 YNNKEL (reference sequence). V was cut by 1 base and J by 8 bases, with 11 bases left in between. The CDR3 is 13 amino acids. CDR3 nucleotides: TGTGCCAGCAGCCAAGCAGGGAAGGGGGGCTACACCTTC. It translates to CASSQAGKGGYTF.

The chain couples TRBV2 to TRBJ1-1; perhaps TRBD1 as D (5 bases). V was clipped by 3 bases and J by 9 bases, with 11 bases between them. The germline V gene encodes CDR1 SNHLY and CDR2 FYNNEI. The CDR3 length is 12 residues. CDR3 DNA: TGTGCCAGCAGTGAGGCGGGGCTGAAAGCTTTCTTT. Protein: CASSEAGLKAFF.

The chain links TRBV5-6 to TRBJ2-7; D may be TRBD2 (5 bases). The germline V gene has CDR1 SGHDT and CDR2 YYEEEE. There are 13 residues in the CDR3. Between the trimmed V and J ends, which lost 4 bases and 6 bases, there was a span of 14 bases. This chain's CDR3 is CASSPGKVREQYV. The CDR3 DNA is TGTGCCAGCAGCCCCGGGAAAGTTCGCGAGCAGTACGTC.

The chain has TRBV27 and TRBJ1-1; a possible D gene is TRBD1 (5 bases). Germline CDR1 and CDR2: MNHEY and SMNVEV (reference sequence). The CDR3 loop spans 14 amino acids. Trimming stripped 4 bases from V and 10 bases from J, with 19 bases between. For the CDR3, the DNA is TGTGCCAGCAGTTCGGGACTGACGAACATGGGAGCTTTCTTT. It codes for CASSSGLTNMGAFF.

The V and J genes are TRBV19 and TRBJ2-3, with TRBD2 as a possible D gene (6 bases). Trimming took 4 bases from V and 1 from J, leaving 9 bases between them. Per the germline V gene, CDR1 is LNHDA and CDR2 is SQIVND (reference sequence). This CDR3 has 14 residues. The CDR3 region is CASSTTGGTDTQYF. DNA for the CDR3: TGTGCCAGTAGTACGACGGGGGGCACAGATACGCAGTATTTT.

This chain joins TRBV9 and TRBJ1-5; D remains ambiguous. Trimming took off 0 bases at V and 0 bases at J, with 7 bases between the two ends. The CDR3 has 15 amino acids. The germline V gene has CDR1 SGDLS and CDR2 YYNGEE. CDR3 protein: CASSVDGNSNQPQHF. CDR3 sequence (DNA): TGTGCCAGCAGCGTAGACGGGAATAGCAATCAGCCCCAGCATTTT. The full variable domain, its missing parts supplied by reference TRBV9 and TRBJ1-5, is DSGVTQTPKHLITATGQRVTLRCSPRSGDLSVYWYQQSLDQGLQFLIQYYNGEERAKGNILERFSAQQFPDLHSELNLSSLELGDSALYFCASSVDGNSNQPQHFGDGTRLSIL.

This chain uses TRBV7-8 with TRBJ2-3; 7 positions match TRBD2. Trimming at V came to 2 bases and at J to 6 bases, leaving 11 bases not matched to a gene. This CDR3 contains 16 residues. Germline V gene data show CDR1 as SGHVS and CDR2 as FQNEAQ. Here the CDR3 DNA reads TGTGCCAGCAGCTTACGGCCGAGCGGGGCAGGGGATACGCAGTATTTT. It specifies CASSLRPSGAGDTQYF.

A few counts support this clone. The V and J genes are TRBV19 and TRBJ2-2; TRBD1 aligns across 7 bases. Germline CDR1 LNHDA, CDR2 SQIVND (reference sequence). Trimming took 5 bases from V and 5 from J; bases not matched to a gene: 2. The CDR3 is 13 residues long. The CDR3 here is CASSQQGTGELFF. CDR3 sequence (DNA): TGTGCCAGTAGTCAACAGGGGACCGGGGAGCTGTTTTTT.

The CDR3 is CASSEVGGGSTDTQYF. DNA for the CDR3: TGTGCCAGCAGTGAAGTTGGGGGAGGGAGCACAGATACGCAGTATTTT. This chain joins TRBV6-4 and TRBJ2-3, with TRBD2 identical over 7 bases. The CDR3 extends over 16 amino acids. V shed 3 bases and J 0 bases; nucleotides not matched to a gene: 6. Germline lookup yields CDR1 MRHNA and CDR2 SNTAGT.

This clone was seen only a few times. The V gene is TRBV12-3 or TRBV12-4, the J gene TRBJ1-4; 10 bases match TRBD1. V trimming: 5 bases; J trimming: 10 bases; junction bases outside the gene matches: 4. This CDR3 comprises 13 residues. For the CDR3, the DNA is TGTGCCAGCAGTCGGACAGGGGGGGGAAAACTGTTTTTT. As protein: CASSRTGGGKLFF.

The chain has TRBV7-2 and TRBJ1-3, with D perhaps matching TRBD1 (5 bases). Germline loops: CDR1 SGHTA, CDR2 FQGNSA. The CDR3 contains 15 residues. V was clipped by 5 bases and J by 4 bases, with 15 bases between them. The CDR3 sequence: CASSPQQGQGNTIYF. The CDR3 DNA reads TGTGCCAGCAGCCCCCAGCAGGGTCAGGGAAACACCATATATTTT. The full variable domain, rest sourced from reference TRBV7-2 and TRBJ1-3, is GAGVSQSPSNKVTEKGKDVELRCDPISGHTALYWYRQSLGQGLEFLIYFQGNSAPDKSGLPSDRFSAERTGGSVSTLTIQRTQQEDSAVYLCASSPQQGQGNTIYFGEGSWLTVV.

This clone has a handful of counts. This rearrangement joins TRBV27 to TRBJ2-2; TRBD1 matches 12 bases. CDR3 length: 17 amino acids. Germline-derived CDR1 and CDR2 are MNHEY and SMNVEV (reference sequence). V lost 0 bases, J lost 8 bases, and 7 bases stayed unmatched. Here the CDR3 DNA reads TGTGCCAGCAGTTTATCCGGGACAGGGGGCGCCCCGGGGGAGCTGTTTTTT. Translation gives CASSLSGTGGAPGELFF.

The chain joins TRBV7-3 to TRBJ2-1; 8 bases agree with TRBD2. The CDR3 contains 14 residues. Germline V CDR1 and CDR2: SGHTA, FQGTGA. V was clipped by 2 bases and J by 9 bases; unmatched bases: 6. The CDR3 sequence is CASSLGLAASEQFF. The CDR3 DNA is TGTGCCAGCAGCTTAGGACTAGCCGCCAGTGAGCAGTTCTTC.

The chain employs TRBV7-9 and TRBJ1-4; TRBD1 might be the D (6 bases). This CDR3 region has 14 residues. The V end was cut by 5 bases, the J end by 4 bases, with 11 bases between. Germline V gives CDR1 SEHNR, CDR2 FQNEAQ (reference sequence). The DNA for the CDR3 is TGTGCCAGCAGCCTGCCCAGGGGTAATGAAAAACTGTTTTTT. Amino acids: CASSLPRGNEKLFF.

The chain joins TRBV5-5 to TRBJ1-5; D ambiguous. Germline values: CDR1 SGHKS, CDR2 YYEKEE (reference sequence). V lost 3 bases, J lost 3 bases, and 10 bases lay in between. The length of the CDR3 is 14 residues. CDR3 nucleotides: TGTGCCAGCAGCTATACACTACTCAATCAGCCCCAGCATTTT. The encoded protein is CASSYTLLNQPQHF.

The rearrangement joins TRBV6-2 or TRBV6-3 to TRBJ2-7; D uncertain. The V end lost 5 bases, the J end lost 7 bases, and 15 bases lay between the germline ends. CDR3 length equals 13 residues. The germline CDR1 and CDR2 sequences are MNHEY and SVGEGT. CDR3 in amino acids: CASSSTSHSEQYV. CDR3 nucleotides: TGTGCCAGCAGTAGTACCTCCCACAGTGAGCAGTACGTC.

V is TRBV29-1 and J is TRBJ1-1; TRBD1 aligns across 7 bases. Germline loops: CDR1 SQVTM, CDR2 ANQGSEA. This CDR3 region has 13 residues. The V and J ends lost 6 bases and 5 bases, in that order; junction bases with no gene match: 9. The CDR3 is CSVLRQGGTEAFF. The CDR3 coding sequence is TGCAGCGTCTTAAGACAGGGCGGGACTGAAGCTTTCTTT.

This rearrangement joins TRBV5-1 to TRBJ1-1; unclear D gene. V lost 4 bases and J 12 bases, leaving 16 bases between the germline ends. The CDR3 spans 12 residues. CDR1 and CDR2 from the germline V gene are SGHRS and YFSETQ. Here the CDR3 DNA reads TGCGCCAGCAGCATGATTAGTGACAATCCTTTCTTT. Translation: CASSMISDNPFF.

A note on this clone: A far larger clone differs by one base, so this is likely a read error. This rearrangement joins TRBV11-3 to TRBJ2-2; 7 nucleotides line up with TRBD1. CDR3 size: 14 residues. The germline CDR1 and CDR2 sequences are SGHNT and YENEEA. The J segment lost 1 base and the V segment lost 5 bases, leaving 1 base of the junction unmatched. The CDR3 protein is CASSRDRNTGELFF. DNA of the CDR3: TGTGCCAGCAGCCGGGACAGGAACACCGGGGAGCTGTTTTTT.

This chain links TRBV6-2 or TRBV6-3 with TRBJ2-5; TRBD2 aligns across 10 bases. The CDR3 runs to 16 residues. V shed 2 bases, J shed 1 base, and the junction held 4 bases outside the gene matches. Germline CDR1 and CDR2: MNHEY and SVGEGT. This CDR3 reads CASSYLPSGGQETQYF. DNA of the CDR3: TGTGCCAGCAGTTACCTTCCTAGCGGGGGCCAAGAGACCCAGTACTTC.